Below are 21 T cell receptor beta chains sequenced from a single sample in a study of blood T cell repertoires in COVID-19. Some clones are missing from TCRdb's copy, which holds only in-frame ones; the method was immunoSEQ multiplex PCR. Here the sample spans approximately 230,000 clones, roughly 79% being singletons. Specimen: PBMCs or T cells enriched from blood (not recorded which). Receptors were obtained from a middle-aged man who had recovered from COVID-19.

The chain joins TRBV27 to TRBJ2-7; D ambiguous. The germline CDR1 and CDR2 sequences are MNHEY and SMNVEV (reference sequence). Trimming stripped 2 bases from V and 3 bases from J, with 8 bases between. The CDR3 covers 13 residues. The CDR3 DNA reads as TGTGCCAGCAGTTTACGGCCTAGCTACGAGCAGTACTTC. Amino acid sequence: CASSLRPSYEQYF.

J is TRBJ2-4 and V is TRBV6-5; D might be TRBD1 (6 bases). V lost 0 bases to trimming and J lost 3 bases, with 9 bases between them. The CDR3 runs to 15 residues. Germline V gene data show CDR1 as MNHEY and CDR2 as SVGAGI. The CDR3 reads CASSYSNRVKNIQYF. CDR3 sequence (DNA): TGTGCCAGCAGTTACTCGAACAGGGTCAAAAACATTCAGTACTTC.

Here the CDR3 reads CAAKRQGSSEKLFF. As DNA, the CDR3 is TGTGCCGCCAAACGTCAGGGTTCGAGTGAAAAACTGTTTTTT. This chain uses TRBV19 with TRBJ1-4; D might be TRBD1 (5 bases). In germline, CDR1 is LNHDA, CDR2 SQIVND (reference sequence). V was shortened by 11 bases and J by 7 bases, with 20 bases between the two germline ends. This CDR3 spans 14 amino acids.

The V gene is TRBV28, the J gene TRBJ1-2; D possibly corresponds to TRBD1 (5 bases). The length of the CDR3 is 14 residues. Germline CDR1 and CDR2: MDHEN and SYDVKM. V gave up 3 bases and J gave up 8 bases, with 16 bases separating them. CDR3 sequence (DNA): TGTGCCAGCAGTTTGATTGGGGCCGTATACGGCTACACCTTC. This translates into CASSLIGAVYGYTF.

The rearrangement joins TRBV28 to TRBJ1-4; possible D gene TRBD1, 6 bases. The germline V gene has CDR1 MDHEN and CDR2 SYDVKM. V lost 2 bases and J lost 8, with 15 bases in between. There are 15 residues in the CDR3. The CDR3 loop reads CASSLGGEGEEKLFF. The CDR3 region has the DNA TGTGCCAGCAGTTTAGGCGGGGAGGGGGAGGAAAAACTGTTTTTT.

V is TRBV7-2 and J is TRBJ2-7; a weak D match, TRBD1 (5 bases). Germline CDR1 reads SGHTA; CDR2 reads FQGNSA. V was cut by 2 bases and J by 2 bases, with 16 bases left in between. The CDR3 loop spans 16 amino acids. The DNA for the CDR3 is TGTGCCAGCAGCTTAACTGTCACAGGAAATACCTACGAGCAGTACTTC. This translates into CASSLTVTGNTYEQYF.

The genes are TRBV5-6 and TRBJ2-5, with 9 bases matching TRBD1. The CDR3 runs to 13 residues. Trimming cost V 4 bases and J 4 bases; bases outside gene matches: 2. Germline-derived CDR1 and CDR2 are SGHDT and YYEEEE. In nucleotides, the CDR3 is TGTGCCAGCAGCGGGACAGGGCGAGAGACCCAGTACTTC. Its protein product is CASSGTGRETQYF. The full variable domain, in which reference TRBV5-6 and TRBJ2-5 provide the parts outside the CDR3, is DAGVTQSPTHLIKTRGQQVTLRCSPKSGHDTVSWYQQALGQGPQFIFQYYEEEERQRGNFPDRFSGHQFPNYSSELNVNALLLGDSALYLCASSGTGRETQYFGPGTRLLVL.

CDR3 sequence (DNA): TGTGCCAGCTCACCTCGACTTTCGAACACCGGGGAGCTGTTTTTT. This translates into CASSPRLSNTGELFF. The chain is built from TRBV18 and TRBJ2-2, with D uncertain. Looked up from germline, CDR1 is KGHSH and CDR2 is LQKENI. Trimming removed 3 bases from V and 0 bases from J, with 8 bases in between. This CDR3 is 15 amino acids long.

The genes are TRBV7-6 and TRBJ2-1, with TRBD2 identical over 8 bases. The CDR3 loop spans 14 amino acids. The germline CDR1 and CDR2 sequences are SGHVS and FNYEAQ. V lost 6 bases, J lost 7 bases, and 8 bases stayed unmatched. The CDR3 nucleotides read TGTGCCAGCAGGGGCGGACTAGCCTTGAATGAGCAGTTCTTC. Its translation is CASRGGLALNEQFF.

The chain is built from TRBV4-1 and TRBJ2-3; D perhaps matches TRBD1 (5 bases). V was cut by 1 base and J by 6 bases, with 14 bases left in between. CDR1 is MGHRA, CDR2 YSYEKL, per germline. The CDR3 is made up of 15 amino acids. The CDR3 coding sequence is TGCGCCAGCAGCCAAGTCGGCAGGGTAGAGGATACGCAGTATTTT. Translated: CASSQVGRVEDTQYF.

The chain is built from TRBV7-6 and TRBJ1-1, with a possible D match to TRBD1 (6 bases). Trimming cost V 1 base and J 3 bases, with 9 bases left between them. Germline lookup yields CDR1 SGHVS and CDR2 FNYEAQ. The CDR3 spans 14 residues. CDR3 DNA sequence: TGTGCCAGCAGCTTAGTAGAGGGGGACACTGAAGCTTTCTTT. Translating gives CASSLVEGDTEAFF.

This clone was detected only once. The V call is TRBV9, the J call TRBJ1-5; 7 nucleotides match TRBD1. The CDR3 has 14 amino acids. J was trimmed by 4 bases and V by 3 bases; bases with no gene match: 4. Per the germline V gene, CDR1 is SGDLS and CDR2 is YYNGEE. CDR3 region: CASSAGTANQPQHF. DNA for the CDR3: TGTGCCAGCAGCGCCGGGACAGCGAATCAGCCCCAGCATTTT.

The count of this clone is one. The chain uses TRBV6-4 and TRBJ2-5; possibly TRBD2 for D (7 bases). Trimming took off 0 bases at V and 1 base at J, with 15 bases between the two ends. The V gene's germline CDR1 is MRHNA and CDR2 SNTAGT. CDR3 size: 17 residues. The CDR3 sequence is CASSDSRGGAFQETQYF. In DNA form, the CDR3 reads TGTGCCAGCAGTGACTCGAGGGGGGGGGCCTTCCAAGAGACCCAGTACTTC.

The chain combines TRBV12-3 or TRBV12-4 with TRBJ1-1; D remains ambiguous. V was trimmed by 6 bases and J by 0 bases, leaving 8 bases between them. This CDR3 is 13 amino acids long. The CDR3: CASRAFLNTEAFF. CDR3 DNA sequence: TGTGCCAGCAGGGCCTTTTTGAACACTGAAGCTTTCTTT.

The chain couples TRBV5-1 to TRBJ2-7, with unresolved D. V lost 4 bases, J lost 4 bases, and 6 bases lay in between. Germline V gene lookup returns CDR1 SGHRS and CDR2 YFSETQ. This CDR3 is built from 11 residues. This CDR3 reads CASSGVYEQYF. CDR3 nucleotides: TGCGCCAGCAGCGGAGTATACGAGCAGTACTTC.

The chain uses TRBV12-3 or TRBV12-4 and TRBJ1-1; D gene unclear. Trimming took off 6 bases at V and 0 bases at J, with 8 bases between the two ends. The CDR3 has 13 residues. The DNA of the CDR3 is TGTGCCAGCAGCCAGAACCTGAACACTGAAGCTTTCTTT. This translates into CASSQNLNTEAFF.

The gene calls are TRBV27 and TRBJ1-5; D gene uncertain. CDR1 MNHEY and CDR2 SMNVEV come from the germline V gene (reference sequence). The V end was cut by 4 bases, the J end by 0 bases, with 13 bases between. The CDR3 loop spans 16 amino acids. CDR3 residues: CASSSRSGYSNQPQHF. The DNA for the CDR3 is TGTGCCAGCAGTTCCCGCTCGGGGTATAGCAATCAGCCCCAGCATTTT.

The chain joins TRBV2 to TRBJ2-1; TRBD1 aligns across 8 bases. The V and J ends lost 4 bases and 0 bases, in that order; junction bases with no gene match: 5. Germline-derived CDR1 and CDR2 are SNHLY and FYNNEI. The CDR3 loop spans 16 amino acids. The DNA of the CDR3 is TGTGCCAGCAGTGGGGGACAGGACGCCTCCTACAATGAGCAGTTCTTC. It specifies CASSGGQDASYNEQFF.

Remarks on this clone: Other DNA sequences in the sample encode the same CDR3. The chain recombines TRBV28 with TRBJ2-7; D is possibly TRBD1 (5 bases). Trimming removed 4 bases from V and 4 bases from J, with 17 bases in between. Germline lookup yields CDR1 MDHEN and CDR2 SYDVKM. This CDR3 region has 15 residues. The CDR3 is CASSSPGQGAYEQYF. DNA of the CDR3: TGTGCCAGCAGTTCCCCAGGGCAGGGCGCGTACGAGCAGTACTTC.

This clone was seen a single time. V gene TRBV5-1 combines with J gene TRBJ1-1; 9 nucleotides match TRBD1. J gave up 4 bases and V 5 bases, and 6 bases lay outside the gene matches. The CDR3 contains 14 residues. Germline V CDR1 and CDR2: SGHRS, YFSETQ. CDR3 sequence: CASRLQGAGTEAFF. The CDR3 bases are TGCGCCAGCAGATTACAGGGGGCTGGCACTGAAGCTTTCTTT.

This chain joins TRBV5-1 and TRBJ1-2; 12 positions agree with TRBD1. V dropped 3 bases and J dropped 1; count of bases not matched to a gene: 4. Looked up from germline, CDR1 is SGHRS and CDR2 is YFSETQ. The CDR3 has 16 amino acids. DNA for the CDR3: TGCGCCAGCAGCTCGGGACAGGGGGCCGGTAACTATGGCTACACCTTC. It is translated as CASSSGQGAGNYGYTF.